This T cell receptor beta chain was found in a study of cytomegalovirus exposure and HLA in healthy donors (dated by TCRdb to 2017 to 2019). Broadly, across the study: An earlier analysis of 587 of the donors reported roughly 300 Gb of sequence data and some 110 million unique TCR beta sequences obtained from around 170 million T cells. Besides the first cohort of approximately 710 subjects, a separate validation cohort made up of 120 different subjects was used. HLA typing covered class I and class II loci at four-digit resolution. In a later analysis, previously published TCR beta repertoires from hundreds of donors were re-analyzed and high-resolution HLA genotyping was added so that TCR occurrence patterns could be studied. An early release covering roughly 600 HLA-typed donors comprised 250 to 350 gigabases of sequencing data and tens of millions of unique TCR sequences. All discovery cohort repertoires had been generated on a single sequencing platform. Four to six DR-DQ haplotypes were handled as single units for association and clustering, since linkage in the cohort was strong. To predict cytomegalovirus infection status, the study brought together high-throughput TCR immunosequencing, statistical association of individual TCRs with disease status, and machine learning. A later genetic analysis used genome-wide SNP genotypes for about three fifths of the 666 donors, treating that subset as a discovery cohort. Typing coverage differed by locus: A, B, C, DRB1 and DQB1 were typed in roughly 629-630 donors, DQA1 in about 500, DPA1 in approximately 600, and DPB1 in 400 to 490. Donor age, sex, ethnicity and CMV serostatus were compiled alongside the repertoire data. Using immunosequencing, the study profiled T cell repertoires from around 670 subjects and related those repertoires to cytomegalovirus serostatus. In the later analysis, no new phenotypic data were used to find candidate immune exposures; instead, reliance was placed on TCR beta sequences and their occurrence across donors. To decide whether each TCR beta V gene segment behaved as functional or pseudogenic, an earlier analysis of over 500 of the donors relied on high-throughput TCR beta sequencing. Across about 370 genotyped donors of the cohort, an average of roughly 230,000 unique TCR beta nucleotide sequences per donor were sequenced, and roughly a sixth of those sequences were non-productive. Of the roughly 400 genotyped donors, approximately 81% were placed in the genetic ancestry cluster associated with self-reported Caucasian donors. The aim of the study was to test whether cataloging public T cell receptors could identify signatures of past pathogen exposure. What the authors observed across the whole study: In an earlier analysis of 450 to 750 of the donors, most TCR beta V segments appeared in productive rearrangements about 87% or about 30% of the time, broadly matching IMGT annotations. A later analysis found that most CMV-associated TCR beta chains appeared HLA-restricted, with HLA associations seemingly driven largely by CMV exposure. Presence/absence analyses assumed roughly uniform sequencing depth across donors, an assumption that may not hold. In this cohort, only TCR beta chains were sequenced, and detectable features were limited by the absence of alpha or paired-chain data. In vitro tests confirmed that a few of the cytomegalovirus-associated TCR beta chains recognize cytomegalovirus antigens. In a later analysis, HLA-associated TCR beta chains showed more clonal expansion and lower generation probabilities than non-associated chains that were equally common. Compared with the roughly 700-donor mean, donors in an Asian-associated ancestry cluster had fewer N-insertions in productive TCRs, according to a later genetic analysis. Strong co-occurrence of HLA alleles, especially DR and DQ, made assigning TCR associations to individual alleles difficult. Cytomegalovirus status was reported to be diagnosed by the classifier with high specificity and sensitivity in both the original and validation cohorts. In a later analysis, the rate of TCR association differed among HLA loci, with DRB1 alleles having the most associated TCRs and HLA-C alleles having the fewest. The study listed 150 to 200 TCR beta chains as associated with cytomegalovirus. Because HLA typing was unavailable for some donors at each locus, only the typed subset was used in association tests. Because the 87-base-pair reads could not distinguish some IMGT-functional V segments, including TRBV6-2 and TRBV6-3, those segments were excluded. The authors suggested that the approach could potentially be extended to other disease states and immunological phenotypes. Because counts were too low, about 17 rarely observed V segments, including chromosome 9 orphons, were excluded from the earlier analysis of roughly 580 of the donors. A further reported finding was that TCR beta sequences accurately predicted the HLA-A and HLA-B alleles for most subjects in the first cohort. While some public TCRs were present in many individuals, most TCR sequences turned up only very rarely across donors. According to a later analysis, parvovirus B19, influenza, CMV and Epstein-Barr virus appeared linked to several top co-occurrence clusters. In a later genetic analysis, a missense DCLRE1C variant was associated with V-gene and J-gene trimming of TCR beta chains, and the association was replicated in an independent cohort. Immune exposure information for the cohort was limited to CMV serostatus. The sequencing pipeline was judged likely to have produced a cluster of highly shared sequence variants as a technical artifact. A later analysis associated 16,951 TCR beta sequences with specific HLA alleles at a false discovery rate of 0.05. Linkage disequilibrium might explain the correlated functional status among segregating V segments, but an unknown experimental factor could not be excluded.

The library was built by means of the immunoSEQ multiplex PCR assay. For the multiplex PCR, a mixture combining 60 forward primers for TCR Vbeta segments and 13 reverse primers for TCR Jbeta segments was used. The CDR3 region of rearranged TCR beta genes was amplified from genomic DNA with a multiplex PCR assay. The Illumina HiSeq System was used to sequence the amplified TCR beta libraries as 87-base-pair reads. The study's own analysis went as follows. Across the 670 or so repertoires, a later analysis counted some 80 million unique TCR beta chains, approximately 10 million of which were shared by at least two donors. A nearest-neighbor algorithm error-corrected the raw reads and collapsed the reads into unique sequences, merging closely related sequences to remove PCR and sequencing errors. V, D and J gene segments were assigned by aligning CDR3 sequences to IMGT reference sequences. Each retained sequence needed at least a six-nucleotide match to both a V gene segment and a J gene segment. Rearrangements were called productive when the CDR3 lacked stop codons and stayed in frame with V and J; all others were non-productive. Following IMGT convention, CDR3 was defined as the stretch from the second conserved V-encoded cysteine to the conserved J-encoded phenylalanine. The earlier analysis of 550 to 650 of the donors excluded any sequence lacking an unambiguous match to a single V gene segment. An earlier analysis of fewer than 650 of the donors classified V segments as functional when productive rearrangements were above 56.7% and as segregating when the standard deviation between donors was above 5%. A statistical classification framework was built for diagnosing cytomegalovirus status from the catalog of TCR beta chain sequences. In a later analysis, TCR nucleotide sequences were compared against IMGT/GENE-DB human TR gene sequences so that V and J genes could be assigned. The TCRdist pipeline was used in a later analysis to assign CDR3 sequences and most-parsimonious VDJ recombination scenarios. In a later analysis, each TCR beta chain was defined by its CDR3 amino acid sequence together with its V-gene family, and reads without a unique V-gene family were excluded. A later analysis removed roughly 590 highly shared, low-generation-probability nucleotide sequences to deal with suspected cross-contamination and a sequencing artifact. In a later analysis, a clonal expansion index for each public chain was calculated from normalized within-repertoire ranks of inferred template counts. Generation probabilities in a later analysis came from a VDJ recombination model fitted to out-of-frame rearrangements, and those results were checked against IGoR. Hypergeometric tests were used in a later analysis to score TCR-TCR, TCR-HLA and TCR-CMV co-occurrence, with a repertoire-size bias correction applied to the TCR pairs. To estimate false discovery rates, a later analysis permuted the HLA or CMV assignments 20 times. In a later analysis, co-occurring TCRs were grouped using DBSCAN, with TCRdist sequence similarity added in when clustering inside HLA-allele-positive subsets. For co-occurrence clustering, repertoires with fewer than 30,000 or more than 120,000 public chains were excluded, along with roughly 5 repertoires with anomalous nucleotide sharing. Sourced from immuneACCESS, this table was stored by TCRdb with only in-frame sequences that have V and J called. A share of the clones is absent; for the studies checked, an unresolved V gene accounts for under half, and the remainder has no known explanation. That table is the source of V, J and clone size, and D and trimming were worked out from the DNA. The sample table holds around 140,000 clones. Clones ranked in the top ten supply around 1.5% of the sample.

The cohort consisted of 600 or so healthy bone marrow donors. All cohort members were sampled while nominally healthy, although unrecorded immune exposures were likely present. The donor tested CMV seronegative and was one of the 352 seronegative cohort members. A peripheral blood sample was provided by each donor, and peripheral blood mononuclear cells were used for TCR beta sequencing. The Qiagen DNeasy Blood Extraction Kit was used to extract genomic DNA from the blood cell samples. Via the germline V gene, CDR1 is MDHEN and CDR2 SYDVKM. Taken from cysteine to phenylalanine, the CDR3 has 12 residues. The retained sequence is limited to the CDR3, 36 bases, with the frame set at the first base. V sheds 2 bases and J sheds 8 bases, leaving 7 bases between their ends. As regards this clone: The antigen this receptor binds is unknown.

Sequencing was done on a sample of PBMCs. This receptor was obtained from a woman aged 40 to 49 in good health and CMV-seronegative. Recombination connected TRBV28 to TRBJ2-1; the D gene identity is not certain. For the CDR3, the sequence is CASSLTRYEQFF. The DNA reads TGTGCCAGCAGTTTAACTCGCTATGAGCAGTTCTTC.